These 16 T cell receptor beta chains came from one sample sequenced in a study of shared clonotypes between healthy human individuals. Clones were read by immunoSEQ multiplex PCR, and TCRdb kept only the in-frame ones, dropping some. Of 2 million to 3 million clones listed, over 85% are singletons. Sequencing was performed on naive CD4+ T cells from PBMCs. Subset described: CD45RA+ positively selected. The receptors were sampled from a man aged 18 to 30 in good health. Some clones in this sample may be carry-over from other donors' samples.

This chain uses TRBV12-5 with TRBJ2-5; D tentatively reads TRBD1 or TRBD2 (6 bases each). CDR1 and CDR2 from the germline V gene are LGHNT and FRNRAP. The CDR3 length is 14 residues. Deletions cut 7 bases from V and 5 bases from J, with 17 bases between. The CDR3 bases are TGTGCTAGTGCCCCTGTGGGGGGCGCGGAGACCCAGTACTTC. The encoded protein is CASAPVGGAETQYF.

The chain joins TRBV4-2 to TRBJ1-2, with a possible D match to TRBD1 (6 bases). CDR1 and CDR2 (germline): LGHNA, YNFKEQ. Trimming took 2 bases from V and 2 from J, leaving 15 bases between them. This CDR3 comprises 16 residues. In DNA form, the CDR3 reads TGTGCCAGCAGCCAATCTGGGGGGGGCACGAACTATGGCTACACCTTC. Its protein product is CASSQSGGGTNYGYTF.

The gene calls are TRBV27 and TRBJ1-5; possibly TRBD1 for D (6 bases). The CDR3 sequence is 17 residues long. The V end lost 5 bases, the J end lost 0 bases, and 17 bases lay between the germline ends. The V gene's germline CDR1 is MNHEY and CDR2 SMNVEV (reference sequence). The CDR3 spells CASSRRLKQGSNQPQHF. The DNA for the CDR3 is TGTGCCAGCAGTCGACGACTTAAACAGGGTAGCAATCAGCCCCAGCATTTT.

CDR3 in DNA: TGTGCCAGCAGCCCAACGGGGGCCACTGAAGCTTTCTTT. Its protein is CASSPTGATEAFF. The rearrangement joins TRBV28 to TRBJ1-1; TRBD1 is a possible D gene (6 bases). Between the trimmed V and J ends, which lost 6 bases and 4 bases, there was a span of 12 bases. The CDR3 runs to 13 residues. Germline V gene lookup returns CDR1 MDHEN and CDR2 SYDVKM.

The V gene is TRBV6-1, the J gene TRBJ1-2; D is possibly TRBD1 (6 bases). The germline V gene encodes CDR1 MNHNS and CDR2 SASEGT. V was pared by 1 base and J by 8 bases, with 20 bases between. CDR3 length: 16 residues. The CDR3 DNA follows: TGTGCCAGCAGTGAAGGGTGGGGGGCCCCCAAGTGGGGCTACACCTTC. It translates to CASSEGWGAPKWGYTF.

This clone appeared once. The chain's CDR3 is CASSRGLAGTQYF. The CDR3 DNA is TGTGCCAGCAGCCGTGGACTAGCGGGGACCCAGTACTTC. This chain links TRBV7-9 with TRBJ2-5; 11 nucleotides match TRBD2. V trimming: 5 bases; J trimming: 7 bases; junction bases outside the gene matches: 3. Per germline, CDR1 SEHNR and CDR2 FQNEAQ (reference sequence). This CDR3 has 13 amino acids.

The genes are TRBV6-6 and TRBJ2-7, with D tentatively TRBD1 or TRBD2 (7 bases each). Germline V CDR1 and CDR2: MNHNY, SVGAGI (reference sequence). The CDR3 length is 16 residues. The V end lost 2 bases, the J end lost 0 bases, and 14 bases lay between the germline ends. This CDR3 is CASSYGRGDSSYEQYF. CDR3 sequence (DNA): TGTGCCAGCAGTTACGGGAGGGGGGACAGCTCCTACGAGCAGTACTTC.

The rearrangement joins TRBV28 to TRBJ2-2; D is unclear. Trimming took 5 bases from V and 8 from J, leaving 18 bases between them. The CDR3 covers 15 residues. Germline V gene sequence: CDR1 MDHEN, CDR2 SYDVKM. The CDR3 DNA reads as TGTGCCAGCAGTCCCCCCCGTCCGACGTTGGGGGAGCTGTTTTTT. Amino acids: CASSPPRPTLGELFF.

As for this clone: Additional DNA sequences in this sample encode the identical CDR3. The chain has TRBV6-5 and TRBJ1-2; the D is unclear. V lost 8 bases and J lost 4, with 11 bases in between. The length of the CDR3 is 12 residues. The V gene's germline CDR1 is MNHEY and CDR2 SVGAGI. CDR3: CASSPGPYGYTF. CDR3 nucleotides: TGTGCCAGCTCTCCCGGACCCTATGGCTACACCTTC.

The rearrangement uses TRBV9 and TRBJ2-7; a weak D match, TRBD1 (6 bases). Per the germline V gene, CDR1 is SGDLS and CDR2 is YYNGEE. This CDR3 contains 15 residues. V lost 0 bases and J 2 bases, leaving 12 bases between the germline ends. The CDR3 DNA reads TGTGCCAGCAGCGTAGCCTTTGGGACACCCTACGAGCAGTACTTC. Encoded protein: CASSVAFGTPYEQYF.

The CDR3 region is CASSVGASGSLLETQYF. CDR3 DNA sequence: TGTGCCAGCAGCGTAGGAGCTAGCGGGAGTCTTCTGGAGACCCAGTACTTC. The chain is built from TRBV9 and TRBJ2-5; TRBD2 agrees at 10 bases. CDR3 length equals 17 residues. Germline assignment: CDR1 SGDLS and CDR2 YYNGEE. The trim removed 0 bases at V and 5 bases at J, leaving 10 bases unmatched.

The CDR3 nucleotides are TGTGCCAGCAGCCCTCAACCGGGGGGGAACACTGAAGCTTTCTTT. It is translated as CASSPQPGGNTEAFF. This rearrangement joins TRBV5-4 to TRBJ1-1; possibly TRBD1 for D (5 bases). This CDR3 is built from 15 residues. Trimming left V 4 bases short and J 1 base short, with 14 bases between. Germline loops: CDR1 SGHNT, CDR2 YYREEE (reference sequence). The variable domain in full, completed from reference TRBV5-4 and TRBJ1-1, reads ETGVTQSPTHLIKTRGQQVTLRCSSQSGHNTVSWYQQALGQGPQFIFQYYREEENGRGNFPPRFSGLQFPNYSSELNVNALELDDSALYLCASSPQPGGNTEAFFGQGTRLTVV.

This sequence joins TRBV18 and TRBJ2-7; 9 bases agree with TRBD1. With 0 bases clipped from V and 5 bases from J, the junction kept 5 bases outside the gene matches. CDR1 and CDR2 from the germline V gene are KGHSH and LQKENI. The CDR3 contains 15 residues. This CDR3 is CASSPPNRGPDEQYF. DNA of the CDR3: TGTGCCAGCTCACCACCGAACAGGGGGCCGGACGAGCAGTACTTC.

This chain links TRBV2 with TRBJ1-2; D gene unclear. Trimming left V 8 bases short and J 0 bases short, with 7 bases between. This CDR3 has 12 residues. Germline CDR1 reads SNHLY; CDR2 reads FYNNEI. CDR3 loop: CASEGTNYGYTF. CDR3 in DNA: TGTGCCAGCGAGGGAACTAACTATGGCTACACCTTC.

To note about this clone: The same CDR3 arises from other DNA sequences in this sample as well. The CDR3 region has the DNA TGTGCCATCAGTGAGTCCCCCGGGGAGCTGTTTTTT. Its translation: CAISESPGELFF. The genes are TRBV10-3 and TRBJ2-2; no clear D gene. This CDR3 region has 12 residues. The V and J ends lost 0 bases and 6 bases respectively, with 2 bases between them. The germline CDR1 and CDR2 sequences are ENHRY and SYGVKD.

On this clone: This sample also contains other DNA sequences that code for the same CDR3. J is TRBJ2-3 and V is TRBV30; a possible D gene is TRBD1 (5 bases). Trimming left V 3 bases short and J 4 bases short, with 11 bases between. Germline values: CDR1 GTSNPN, CDR2 SVGIG (reference sequence). The CDR3 consists of 13 residues. Here the CDR3 DNA reads TGTGCCTGGAGCGTCCAGGGCGCAGATACGCAGTATTTT. Translated: CAWSVQGADTQYF.